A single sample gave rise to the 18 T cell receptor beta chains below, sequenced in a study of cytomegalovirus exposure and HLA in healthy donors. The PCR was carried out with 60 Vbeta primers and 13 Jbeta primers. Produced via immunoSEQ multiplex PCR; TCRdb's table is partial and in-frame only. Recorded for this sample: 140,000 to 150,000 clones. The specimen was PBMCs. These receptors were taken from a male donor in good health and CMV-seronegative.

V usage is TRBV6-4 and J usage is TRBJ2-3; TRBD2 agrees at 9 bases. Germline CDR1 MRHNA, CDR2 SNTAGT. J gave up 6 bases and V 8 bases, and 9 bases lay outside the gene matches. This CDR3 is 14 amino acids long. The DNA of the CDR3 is TGTGCCAGCGCTGCGCGGGAGGGCCATGATACGCAGTATTTT. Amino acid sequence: CASAAREGHDTQYF.

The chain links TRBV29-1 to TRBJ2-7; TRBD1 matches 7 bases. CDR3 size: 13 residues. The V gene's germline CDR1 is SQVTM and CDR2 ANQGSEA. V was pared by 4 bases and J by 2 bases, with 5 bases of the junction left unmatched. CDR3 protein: CSVGDSGAYEQYF. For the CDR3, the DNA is TGCAGCGTTGGGGACAGTGGGGCCTACGAGCAGTACTTC.

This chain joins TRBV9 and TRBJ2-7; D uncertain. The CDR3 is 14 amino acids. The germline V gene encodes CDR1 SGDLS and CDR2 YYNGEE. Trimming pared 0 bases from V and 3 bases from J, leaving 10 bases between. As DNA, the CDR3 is TGTGCCAGCAGCGTAGCTGACACACTCTACGAGCAGTACTTC. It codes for CASSVADTLYEQYF.

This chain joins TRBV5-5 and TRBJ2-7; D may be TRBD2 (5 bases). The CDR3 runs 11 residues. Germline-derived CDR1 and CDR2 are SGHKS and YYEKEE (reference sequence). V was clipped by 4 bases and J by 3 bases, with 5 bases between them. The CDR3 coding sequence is TGTGCCAGCAGCCGGGACTACGAGCAGTACTTC. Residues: CASSRDYEQYF.

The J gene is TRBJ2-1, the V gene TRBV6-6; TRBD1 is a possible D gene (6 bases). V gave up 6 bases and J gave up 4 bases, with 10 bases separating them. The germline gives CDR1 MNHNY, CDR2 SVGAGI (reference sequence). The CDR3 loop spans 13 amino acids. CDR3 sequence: CASSGQSYNEQFF. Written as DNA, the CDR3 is TGTGCCAGCAGCGGACAGTCGTACAATGAGCAGTTCTTC.

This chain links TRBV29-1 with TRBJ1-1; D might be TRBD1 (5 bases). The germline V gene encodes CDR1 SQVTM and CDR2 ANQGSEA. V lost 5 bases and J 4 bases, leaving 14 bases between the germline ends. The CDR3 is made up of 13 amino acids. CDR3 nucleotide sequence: TGCAGCGTTATTGGTGGGGCCTCCACTGAAGCTTTCTTT. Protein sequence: CSVIGGASTEAFF. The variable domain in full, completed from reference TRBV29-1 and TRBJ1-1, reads SAVISQKPSRDICQRGTSLTIQCQVDSQVTMMFWYRQQPGQSLTLIATANQGSEATYESGFVIDKFPISRPNLTFSTLTVSNMSPEDSSIYLCSVIGGASTEAFFGQGTRLTVV.

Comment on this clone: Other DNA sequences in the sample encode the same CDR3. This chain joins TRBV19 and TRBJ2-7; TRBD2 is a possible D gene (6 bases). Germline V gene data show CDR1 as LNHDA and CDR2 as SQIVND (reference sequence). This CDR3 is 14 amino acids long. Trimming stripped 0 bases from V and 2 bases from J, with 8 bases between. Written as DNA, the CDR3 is TGTGCCAGTAGTATAGAGGGGGGACCCTACGAGCAGTACTTC. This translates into CASSIEGGPYEQYF.

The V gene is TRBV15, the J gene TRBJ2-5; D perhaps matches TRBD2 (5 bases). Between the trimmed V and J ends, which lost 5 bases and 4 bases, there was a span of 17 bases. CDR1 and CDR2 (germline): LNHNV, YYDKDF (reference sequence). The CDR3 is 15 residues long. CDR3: CATSSRAPGGETQYF. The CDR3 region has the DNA TGTGCCACCAGCTCCCGGGCGCCAGGAGGAGAGACCCAGTACTTC.

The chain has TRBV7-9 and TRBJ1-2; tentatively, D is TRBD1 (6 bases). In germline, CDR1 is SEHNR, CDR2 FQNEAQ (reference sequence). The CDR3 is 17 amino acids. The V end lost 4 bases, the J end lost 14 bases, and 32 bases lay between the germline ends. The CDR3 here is CASSSLTGYSPIEGGTF. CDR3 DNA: TGTGCCAGCAGCTCCTTGACAGGATACTCCCCTATTGAGGGGGGGACCTTC.

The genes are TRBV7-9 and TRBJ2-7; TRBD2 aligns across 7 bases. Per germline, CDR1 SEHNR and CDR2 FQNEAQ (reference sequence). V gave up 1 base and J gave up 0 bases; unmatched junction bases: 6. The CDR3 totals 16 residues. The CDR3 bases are TGTGCCAGCAGCTTAGATCCAGCGGGGAGCTCCTACGAGCAGTACTTC. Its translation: CASSLDPAGSSYEQYF.

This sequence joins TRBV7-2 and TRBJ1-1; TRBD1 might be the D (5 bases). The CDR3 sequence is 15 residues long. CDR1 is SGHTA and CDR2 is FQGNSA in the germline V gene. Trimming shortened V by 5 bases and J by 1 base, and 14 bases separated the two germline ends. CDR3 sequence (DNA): TGTGCCAGCAGCCCCCGACCCCAGGGGAACACTGAAGCTTTCTTT. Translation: CASSPRPQGNTEAFF. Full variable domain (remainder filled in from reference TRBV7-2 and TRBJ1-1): GAGVSQSPSNKVTEKGKDVELRCDPISGHTALYWYRQSLGQGLEFLIYFQGNSAPDKSGLPSDRFSAERTGGSVSTLTIQRTQQEDSAVYLCASSPRPQGNTEAFFGQGTRLTVV.

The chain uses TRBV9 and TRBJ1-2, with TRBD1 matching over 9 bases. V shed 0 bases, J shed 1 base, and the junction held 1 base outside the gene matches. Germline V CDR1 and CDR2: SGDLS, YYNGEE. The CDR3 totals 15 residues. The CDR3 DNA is TGTGCCAGCAGCGTAGGGGACAGGGATAACTATGGCTACACCTTC. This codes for CASSVGDRDNYGYTF.

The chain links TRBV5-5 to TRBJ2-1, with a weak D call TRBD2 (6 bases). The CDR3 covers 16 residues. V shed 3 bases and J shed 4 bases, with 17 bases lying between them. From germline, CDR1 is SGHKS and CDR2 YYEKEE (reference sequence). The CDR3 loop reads CASSYTSSRGYNEQFF. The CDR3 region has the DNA TGTGCCAGCAGCTACACTAGCTCTAGAGGGTACAATGAGCAGTTCTTC.

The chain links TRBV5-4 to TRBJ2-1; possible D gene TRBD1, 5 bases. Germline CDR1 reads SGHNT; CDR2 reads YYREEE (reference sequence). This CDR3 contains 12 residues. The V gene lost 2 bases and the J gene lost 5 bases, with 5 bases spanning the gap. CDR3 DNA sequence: TGTGCCAGCAGCTTCAGGGACAATGAGCAGTTCTTC. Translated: CASSFRDNEQFF.

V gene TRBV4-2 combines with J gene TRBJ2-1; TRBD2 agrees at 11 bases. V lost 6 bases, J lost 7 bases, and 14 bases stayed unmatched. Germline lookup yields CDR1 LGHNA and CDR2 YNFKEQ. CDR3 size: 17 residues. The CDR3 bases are TGTGCCAGCAGTCCCGGGGATAGCGGGGGGGCCGAAAATGAGCAGTTCTTC. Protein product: CASSPGDSGGAENEQFF.

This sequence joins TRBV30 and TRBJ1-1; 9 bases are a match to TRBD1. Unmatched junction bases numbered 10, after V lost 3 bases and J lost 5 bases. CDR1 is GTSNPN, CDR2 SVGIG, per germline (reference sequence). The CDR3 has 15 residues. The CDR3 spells CAWRLSGTGKTEAFF. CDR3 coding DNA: TGTGCCTGGAGATTGTCCGGGACAGGGAAGACTGAAGCTTTCTTT.

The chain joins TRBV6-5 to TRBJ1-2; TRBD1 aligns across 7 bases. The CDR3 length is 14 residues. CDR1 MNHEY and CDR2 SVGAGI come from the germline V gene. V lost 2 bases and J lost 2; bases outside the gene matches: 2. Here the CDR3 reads CASSYGTENYGYTF. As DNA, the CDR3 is TGTGCCAGCAGTTACGGGACAGAGAACTATGGCTACACCTTC.

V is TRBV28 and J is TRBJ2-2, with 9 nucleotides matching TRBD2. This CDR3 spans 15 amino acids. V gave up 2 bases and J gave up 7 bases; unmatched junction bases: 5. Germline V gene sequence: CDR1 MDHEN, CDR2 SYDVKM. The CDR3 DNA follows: TGTGCCAGCAGTTTAGTAGCGGGAGCCGTCGGGGAGCTGTTTTTT. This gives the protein CASSLVAGAVGELFF.